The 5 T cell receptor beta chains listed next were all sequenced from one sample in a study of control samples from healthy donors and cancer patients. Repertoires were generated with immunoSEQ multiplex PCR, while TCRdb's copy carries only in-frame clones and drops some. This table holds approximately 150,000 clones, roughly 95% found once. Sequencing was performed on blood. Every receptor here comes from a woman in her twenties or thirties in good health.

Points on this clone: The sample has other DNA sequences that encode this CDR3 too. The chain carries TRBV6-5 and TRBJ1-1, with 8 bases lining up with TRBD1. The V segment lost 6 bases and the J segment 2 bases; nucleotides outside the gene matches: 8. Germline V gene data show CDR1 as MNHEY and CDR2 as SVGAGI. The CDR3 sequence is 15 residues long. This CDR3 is CASSYAGTGNTEAFF. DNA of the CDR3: TGTGCCAGCAGCTACGCAGGGACAGGCAACACTGAAGCTTTCTTT.

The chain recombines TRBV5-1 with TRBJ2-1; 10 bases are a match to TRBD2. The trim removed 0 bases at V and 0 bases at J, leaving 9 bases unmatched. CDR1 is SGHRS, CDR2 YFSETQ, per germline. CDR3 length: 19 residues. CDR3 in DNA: TGCGCCAGCAGCTTGGGGCTAGCGGGAGCCGGACGCTCCTACAATGAGCAGTTCTTC. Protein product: CASSLGLAGAGRSYNEQFF. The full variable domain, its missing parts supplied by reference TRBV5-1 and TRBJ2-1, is KAGVTQTPRYLIKTRGQQVTLSCSPISGHRSVSWYQQTPGQGLQFLFEYFSETQRNKGNFPGRFSGRQFSNSRSEMNVSTLELGDSALYLCASSLGLAGAGRSYNEQFFGPGTRLTVL.

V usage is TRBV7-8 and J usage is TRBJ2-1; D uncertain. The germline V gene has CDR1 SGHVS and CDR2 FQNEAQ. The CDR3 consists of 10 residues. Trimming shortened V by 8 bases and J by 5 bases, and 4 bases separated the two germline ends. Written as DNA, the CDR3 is TGTGCCAGCCGAGACAATGAGCAGTTCTTC. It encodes CASRDNEQFF.

CDR3: CASSQDLTYNEQFF. Written as DNA, the CDR3 is TGTGCCAGCAGCCAAGATCTAACCTACAATGAGCAGTTCTTC. This chain connects TRBV3-1 (or the pseudogene TRBV3-2) to TRBJ2-1, with no clear D. Trimming took 0 bases from V and 2 from J, leaving 5 bases between them. Germline-derived CDR1 and CDR2 are LGHDT and YNNKEL (reference sequence). The CDR3 contains 14 residues.

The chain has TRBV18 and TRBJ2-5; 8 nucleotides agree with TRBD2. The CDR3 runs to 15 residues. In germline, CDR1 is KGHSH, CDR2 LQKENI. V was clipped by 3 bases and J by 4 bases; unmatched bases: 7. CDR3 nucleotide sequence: TGTGCCAGCTCACCGGCGGGGGGTGTGAGAGAGACCCAGTACTTC. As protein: CASSPAGGVRETQYF.